Below are 3 T cell receptor beta chains sequenced from a single sample in a study of blood T cell repertoires in COVID-19. Profiled with immunoSEQ multiplex PCR; TCRdb holds only in-frame clones, not every one. Of around 73,000 clones listed, 70% to 80% are singletons. Sequencing was performed on peripheral blood. These receptors were taken from a man in his 70s with COVID-19, enrolled during active disease.

The rearrangement uses TRBV2 and TRBJ2-1; 9 bases are a match to TRBD1. Germline V gene sequence: CDR1 SNHLY, CDR2 FYNNEI. The CDR3 totals 14 residues. The V gene end was trimmed by 10 bases and the J gene end by 3 bases; junction bases not matched to a gene: 7. CDR3 nucleotides: TGTGCCATATCCGGGACAGGGCACTACAATGAGCAGTTCTTC. Translated, it gives CAISGTGHYNEQFF.

The chain links TRBV6-2 or TRBV6-3 to TRBJ1-5; TRBD1 matches 10 bases. Per the germline V gene, CDR1 is MNHEY and CDR2 is SVGEGT. V gave up 0 bases and J gave up 0 bases; unmatched junction bases: 2. The CDR3 totals 17 residues. The CDR3 DNA is TGTGCCAGCAGTTACTCGACAGGGGGCTATAGCAATCAGCCCCAGCATTTT. The encoded protein is CASSYSTGGYSNQPQHF.

The genes are TRBV25-1 and TRBJ2-4; 7 bases map to TRBD1. Germline loops: CDR1 MGHDK, CDR2 SYGVNS. The CDR3 is 14 residues long. Losses at the gene ends were 7 bases for V and 6 bases for J; bases not matched to a gene: 9. This CDR3 is CASKPHRQGNIQYF. CDR3 nucleotides: TGTGCCAGCAAACCCCACAGACAGGGAAACATTCAGTACTTC.